This entry lists 22 T cell receptor beta chains sequenced from one sample in a study of T cell responses to AZD1222 COVID-19 vaccine. Here immunoSEQ multiplex PCR was the method, and the copy in TCRdb shows in-frame clones only, minus some. The sample shows approximately 75,000 clones, roughly 91% of them seen only once. The starting material was peripheral blood, obtained 28 days after the second AZD1222 dose. The receptors shown here come from an adult who received the AZD1222 COVID-19 vaccine.

The chain combines TRBV30 with TRBJ1-2; D is unclear. The V end lost 1 base, the J end lost 4 bases, and 7 bases lay between the germline ends. From germline, CDR1 is GTSNPN and CDR2 SVGIG (reference sequence). The CDR3 is 12 residues long. The CDR3 sequence is CAWSERAYGYTF. The CDR3 nucleotides read TGTGCCTGGAGTGAGAGGGCCTATGGCTACACCTTC.

The J gene is TRBJ1-4, the V gene TRBV10-2; TRBD1 might be the D (5 bases). The CDR3 totals 14 residues. Trimming removed 4 bases from V and 7 bases from J, with 13 bases in between. CDR1 is WSHSY and CDR2 is SAAADI in the germline V gene. In DNA, the CDR3 is TGCGCCAGCAGTGTGACTAGAGGGGTTGAAAAACTGTTTTTT. Encoded protein: CASSVTRGVEKLFF.

This clone was counted between two and nine times. The chain joins TRBV27 to TRBJ1-6; D is possibly TRBD1 (5 bases). The V gene's germline CDR1 is MNHEY and CDR2 SMNVEV (reference sequence). Trimming removed 1 base from V and 1 base from J, with 20 bases in between. The CDR3 spans 20 residues. CDR3 sequence reads: CASSLFPPHRFSSYNSPLHF. The CDR3 coding sequence is TGTGCCAGCAGTTTATTTCCCCCCCACAGGTTCAGTTCCTATAATTCACCCCTCCACTTT.

Here the CDR3 DNA reads TGTGCCACCAGTGATCGGGGACAGGGAGGAGAGACCCAGTACTTC. The encoded protein is CATSDRGQGGETQYF. This chain links TRBV24-1 with TRBJ2-5; 9 bases line up with TRBD1. Germline V gene sequence: CDR1 KGHDR, CDR2 SFDVKD. V shed 3 bases, J shed 4 bases, and the junction held 5 bases outside the gene matches. The CDR3 extends over 15 amino acids.

J is TRBJ2-7 and V is TRBV13; perhaps D is TRBD1 or TRBD2 (6 bases each). CDR1 is PRHDT, CDR2 FYEKMQ, per germline (reference sequence). Trimming stripped 0 bases from V and 2 bases from J, with 14 bases between. This CDR3 has 16 amino acids. The CDR3 DNA sequence: TGTGCCAGCAGCTTAGGCGGGGGCCAGGGAACCTACGAGCAGTACTTC. It encodes CASSLGGGQGTYEQYF.

Only one count was recorded for this clone. The chain links TRBV7-3 to TRBJ2-2, with D hard to call. The germline V and J ends were trimmed by 2 bases and 4 bases, with 5 bases remaining between them. Germline assignment: CDR1 SGHTA and CDR2 FQGTGA. This CDR3 region has 13 residues. CDR3 in amino acids: CASSLLVTGELFF. The DNA for the CDR3 is TGTGCCAGCAGCTTACTAGTCACCGGGGAGCTGTTTTTT.

This clone was seen only a few times. The J gene is TRBJ1-5, the V gene TRBV3-1 (or the pseudogene TRBV3-2), with 8 bases aligning to TRBD1. There are 15 residues in the CDR3. J lost 3 bases, V lost 4 bases, and 5 bases had no gene match. The germline V gene has CDR1 LGHDT and CDR2 YNNKEL (reference sequence). This CDR3 reads CASSLRDRSNQPQHF. The CDR3 DNA reads TGTGCCAGCAGCCTGAGGGACAGGTCCAATCAGCCCCAGCATTTT.

The chain is built from TRBV5-1 and TRBJ1-6; maybe TRBD1 (6 bases). The V end lost 1 base, the J end lost 7 bases, and 9 bases lay between the germline ends. Germline V CDR1 and CDR2: SGHRS, YFSETQ. The CDR3 sequence is 14 residues long. The CDR3 loop is CASSLKGGNSPLHF. DNA for the CDR3: TGCGCCAGCAGCTTGAAGGGGGGCAATTCACCCCTCCACTTT.

This clone was seen only once. This chain connects TRBV30 to TRBJ2-7; 10 bases fit TRBD1. Germline V lookup: CDR1 GTSNPN, CDR2 SVGIG (reference sequence). CDR3 length: 17 amino acids. After removal of 0 bases from V and 4 bases from J, the junction contained 12 bases not matched to a gene. The CDR3 DNA is TGTGCCTGGAGTGTACTGGAAGGGACAGGGGTAAGGTACGAGCAGTACTTC. Its translation is CAWSVLEGTGVRYEQYF.

The chain carries TRBV19 and TRBJ1-6; D gene uncertain. In germline, CDR1 is LNHDA, CDR2 SQIVND (reference sequence). The V end was cut by 2 bases, the J end by 10 bases, with 15 bases between. CDR3 size: 15 residues. The CDR3 DNA reads TGTGCCAGTAGTATAAATTTTTTGAACGGATCACCCCTCCACTTT. Translated, it gives CASSINFLNGSPLHF.

The V call is TRBV19, the J call TRBJ1-1, with 11 bases lining up with TRBD1. Trimming removed 9 bases from V and 1 base from J; junction bases left unmatched: 4. The germline V gene encodes CDR1 LNHDA and CDR2 SQIVND (reference sequence). This CDR3 has 14 amino acids. CDR3 region: CASWDRGRNTEAFF. For the CDR3, the DNA is TGTGCCAGCTGGGACAGGGGGAGGAACACTGAAGCTTTCTTT.

A word on this clone: Mismatch with germline at one junction end may stem from a read error. The chain uses TRBV30 and TRBJ2-7; no clear D. This CDR3 is 12 amino acids long. Germline V CDR1 and CDR2: GTSNPN, SVGIG (reference sequence). Here the CDR3 reads CAWSDIRGRADF. The CDR3 region has the DNA TGTGCCTGGAGTGACATACGAGGTAGAGCTGACTTC.

The genes are TRBV7-8 and TRBJ1-2; D remains unclear. Germline CDR1 reads SGHVS; CDR2 reads FQNEAQ. CDR3 length: 14 residues. V was clipped by 1 base and J by 6 bases, with 12 bases between them. DNA of the CDR3: TGTGCCAGCAGCTTAGGGCTCGCCCTCAATGGCTACACCTTC. Translating gives CASSLGLALNGYTF.

In its sample, this clone ranks as hyperexpanded. The gene calls are TRBV25-1 and TRBJ2-1, with 9 bases lining up with TRBD1. Germline V gene lookup returns CDR1 MGHDK and CDR2 SYGVNS. There are 16 residues in the CDR3. The V and J ends lost 6 bases and 1 base, in that order; junction bases with no gene match: 7. The CDR3, as DNA: TGTGCCAGCAGCGAGGACAGGGGAGAATCCTACAATGAGCAGTTCTTC. Protein: CASSEDRGESYNEQFF.

The J gene is TRBJ2-7, the V gene TRBV7-9; D is uncertain. The V and J ends lost 5 bases and 0 bases respectively, with 8 bases between them. The germline CDR1 and CDR2 sequences are SEHNR and FQNEAQ (reference sequence). CDR3 length: 13 amino acids. The CDR3 protein is CASSGLNSYEQYF. Written as DNA, the CDR3 is TGTGCCAGCAGCGGGCTGAACTCCTACGAGCAGTACTTC.

This chain links TRBV6-5 with TRBJ1-1, with D maybe TRBD1 (5 bases). The V and J ends lost 2 bases and 6 bases respectively, with 10 bases between them. Germline V CDR1 and CDR2: MNHEY, SVGAGI. This CDR3 comprises 13 residues. The CDR3 DNA reads TGTGCCAGCAGTTACGAGGGGCACGCTGAAGCTTTCTTT. It translates to CASSYEGHAEAFF.

V usage is TRBV6-5 and J usage is TRBJ1-5; D remains unclear. The CDR3 is 14 amino acids. Trimming stripped 0 bases from V and 7 bases from J, with 10 bases between. CDR1 and CDR2 from the germline V gene are MNHEY and SVGAGI. The CDR3 nucleotides are TGTGCCAGCAGTTACTCGAGAACCCGACAGCCCCAGCATTTT. It is translated as CASSYSRTRQPQHF.

The chain links TRBV29-1 to TRBJ1-5; D possibly corresponds to TRBD1 (5 bases). Deletions cut 4 bases from V and 3 bases from J, with 10 bases between. The CDR3 is 13 residues long. Germline assignment: CDR1 SQVTM and CDR2 ANQGSEA. The DNA of the CDR3 is TGCAGCGTTGTTGTAGGGGACAATCAGCCCCAGCATTTT. Encoded protein: CSVVVGDNQPQHF.

V and J are TRBV5-1 and TRBJ2-2; TRBD1 agrees at 8 bases. The CDR3 contains 15 residues. V dropped 0 bases and J dropped 4; count of bases not matched to a gene: 2. CDR1 is SGHRS, CDR2 YFSETQ, per germline. The CDR3 sequence: CASSLVTGATGELFF. The CDR3 coding sequence is TGCGCCAGCAGCTTGGTGACAGGGGCCACCGGGGAGCTGTTTTTT.

This chain's CDR3 is CASSLGQGESYNSPLHF. In nucleotides, the CDR3 is TGTGCCAGCAGCCTCGGACAGGGCGAATCCTATAATTCACCCCTCCACTTT. The chain is built from TRBV28 and TRBJ1-6, with 8 bases identical to TRBD1. The germline V gene has CDR1 MDHEN and CDR2 SYDVKM. The CDR3 has 17 amino acids. The V gene end was trimmed by 6 bases and the J gene end by 1 base; junction bases not matched to a gene: 8.

The CDR3 spells CASSEEKMNTEAFF. As DNA, the CDR3 is TGTGCCAGCAGTGAAGAGAAAATGAACACTGAAGCTTTCTTT. This chain uses TRBV6-1 with TRBJ1-1; D ambiguous. The V gene's germline CDR1 is MNHNS and CDR2 SASEGT. CDR3 length equals 14 residues. V lost 1 base to trimming and J lost 0 bases, with 6 bases between them.

The V call is TRBV11-2, the J call TRBJ1-2, with D hard to call. Per the germline V gene, CDR1 is SGHAT and CDR2 is FQNNGV. The CDR3 loop spans 14 amino acids. Trimming removed 1 base at V and 6 bases at J, with 12 bases between. The CDR3 DNA follows: TGTGCCAGCAGCTTAGCAAGCCGGTCGAATGGCTACACCTTC. This sequence encodes CASSLASRSNGYTF.